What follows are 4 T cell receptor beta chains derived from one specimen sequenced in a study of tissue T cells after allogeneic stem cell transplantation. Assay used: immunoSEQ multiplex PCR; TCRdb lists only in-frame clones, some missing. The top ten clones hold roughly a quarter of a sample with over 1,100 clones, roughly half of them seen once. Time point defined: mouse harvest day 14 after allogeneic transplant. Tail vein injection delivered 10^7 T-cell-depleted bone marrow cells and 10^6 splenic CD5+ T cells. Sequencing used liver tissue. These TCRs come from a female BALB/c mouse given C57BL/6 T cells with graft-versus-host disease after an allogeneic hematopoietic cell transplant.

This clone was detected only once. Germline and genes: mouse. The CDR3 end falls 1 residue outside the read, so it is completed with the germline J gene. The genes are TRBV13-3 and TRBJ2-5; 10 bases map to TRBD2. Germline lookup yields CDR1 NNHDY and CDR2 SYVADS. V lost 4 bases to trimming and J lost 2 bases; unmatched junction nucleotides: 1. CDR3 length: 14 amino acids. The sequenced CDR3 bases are TGTGCCAGCAGTCGACTGGGGGGCCAAGACACCCAGTAC. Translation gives CASSRLGGQDTQY. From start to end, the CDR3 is CASSRLGGQDTQYF.

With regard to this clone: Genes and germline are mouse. CDR3 amino acids: CASSSPGQGAAEQFF. Partial CDR3 DNA: TGTGCAAGCAGCTCTCCGGGACAGGGGGCAGCTGAGCAGTTC. This rearrangement joins TRBV16 to TRBJ2-1; 12 bases match TRBD1. The CDR3 is cut off 1 residue early in the read; its end comes from the germline J gene. After removal of 4 bases from V and 7 bases from J, the junction contained 5 bases not matched to a gene. This CDR3 region has 15 residues. CDR1 is SGHSA and CDR2 is FRNQAP in the germline V gene.

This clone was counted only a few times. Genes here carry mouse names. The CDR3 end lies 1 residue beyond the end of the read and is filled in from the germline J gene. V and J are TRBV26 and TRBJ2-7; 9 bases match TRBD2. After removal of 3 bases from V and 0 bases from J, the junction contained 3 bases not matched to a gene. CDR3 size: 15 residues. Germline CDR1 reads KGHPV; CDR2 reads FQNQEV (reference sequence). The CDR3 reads CASSLLGGRSYEQYF. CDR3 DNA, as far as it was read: TGTGCCAGCAGTCTTTTGGGGGGGCGCTCCTATGAACAGTAC.

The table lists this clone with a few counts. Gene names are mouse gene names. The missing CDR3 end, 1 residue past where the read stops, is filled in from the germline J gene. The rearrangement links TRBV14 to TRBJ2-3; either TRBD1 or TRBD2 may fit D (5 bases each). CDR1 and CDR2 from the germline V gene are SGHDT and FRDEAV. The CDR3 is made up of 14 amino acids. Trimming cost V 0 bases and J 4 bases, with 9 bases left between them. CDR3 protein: CASSFWGRTETLYF. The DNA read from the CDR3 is TGTGCCAGCAGTTTCTGGGGGAGGACAGAAACGCTGTAT.